These 3 T cell receptor beta chains originate from one sample sequenced in a study of regulatory T cells in long-lasting Graves disease. For TCR beta, libraries came from iRepertoire HTBI primers and Arm-PCR of CDR3 regions. TCRdb re-called the multiplex PCR reads through MiXCR, storing one row per CDR3 protein. The sample has 600,000 to 800,000 distinct CDR3 sequences, about 32% seen once. The time point here: persistent/refractory GD, antithyroid drugs over 5 years with positive TRAb. Preparation of the TCR library used RNA extracted from PBMCs. The starting material was peripheral blood mononuclear cells (PBMCs), obtained when the disease was refractory, from a patient treated with antithyroid drugs. The receptor source for this set is a female donor with Graves disease.

V and J are TRBV15 and TRBJ1-1; D is perhaps TRBD1 (5 bases). Germline assignment: CDR1 LNHNV and CDR2 YYDKDF (reference sequence). CDR3 size: 15 residues. Between the trimmed V and J ends, which lost 5 bases and 0 bases, there was a span of 13 bases. CDR3 DNA: TGTGCCACCAGCCCCAGGCGGACACTGAACACTGAAGCTTTCTTT. Encoded protein: CATSPRRTLNTEAFF.

This clonotype has at least ten counts. V is TRBV12-3 or TRBV12-4 and J is TRBJ1-1; D unclear. The CDR3 runs 15 residues. V shed 1 base and J shed 1 base, with 10 bases lying between them. The CDR3 DNA sequence: TGTGCCAGCAGTTTAGAAGGGCAGAGGAACACTGAAGCTTTCTTT. Amino acids: CASSLEGQRNTEAFF.

The chain joins TRBV6-1 to TRBJ2-7; D gene unclear. CDR1 is MNHNS and CDR2 is SASEGT in the germline V gene. The V gene lost 6 bases and the J gene lost 0 bases, with 9 bases spanning the gap. The CDR3 consists of 13 residues. The CDR3 DNA reads TGTGCCAGCAGGGAACAAACCTCCTACGAGCAGTACTTC. Translating gives CASREQTSYEQYF.